This T cell receptor beta chain was recovered during a study of cytomegalovirus exposure and HLA in healthy donors. Findings and caveats of the study: A highly shared variant cluster was judged a likely technical artifact.

Of note for this clone: Its cognate antigen is unknown.

The CDR3 totals 12 residues. Looked up from germline, CDR1 is SGHRS and CDR2 is YFSETQ. Deletions cut 2 bases from V and 10 bases from J, with 10 bases between. PCR amplification relied on 60 Vbeta primers (plus 13 Jbeta primers). The table came from immunoSEQ multiplex PCR; TCRdb's copy has only in-frame clones and leaves some out. The data hold about 150,000 clones, with about 72% observed a single time. The chain is built from TRBV5-1 and TRBJ2-1, with D possibly being TRBD2 (5 bases). The sample taken for sequencing was PBMCs. This TCR was sampled from a man aged 35 to 55 in good health and CMV-seronegative. CDR3 nucleotide sequence: TGCGCCAGCAGCTTTGGGTTAGCGGAGCAGTTCTTC. It encodes CASSFGLAEQFF.